Listed here are 2 T cell receptor beta chains from one sample, sequenced in a study of blood T cell repertoires in COVID-19. The assay was immunoSEQ multiplex PCR, and TCRdb's table has in-frame clones only and misses some. Of about 160,000 clones in the sample, approximately 80% were seen once. Sample: peripheral blood. These receptors were obtained from a human donor in a cohort sampled during active COVID-19.

The chain carries TRBV7-9 and TRBJ2-5; maybe TRBD2 (7 bases). The ends were cut back, 2 bases at V and 4 bases at J, with 20 bases in the middle. The length of the CDR3 is 17 residues. Germline V CDR1 and CDR2: SEHNR, FQNEAQ (reference sequence). The chain's CDR3 is CASSLPFGGASRETQYF. In DNA form, the CDR3 reads TGTGCCAGCAGCTTACCCTTTGGGGGGGCCAGCAGAGAGACCCAGTACTTC.

This clone was recorded a few times. The chain couples TRBV7-9 to TRBJ1-2; D remains ambiguous. Trimming left V 4 bases short and J 7 bases short, with 13 bases between. The CDR3 loop spans 13 amino acids. Germline values: CDR1 SEHNR, CDR2 FQNEAQ (reference sequence). CDR3 sequence: CASSSMREGGYTF. The DNA for the CDR3 is TGTGCCAGCAGCTCAATGCGGGAGGGTGGCTACACCTTC.